These 12 T cell receptor beta chains were sequenced from one sample in a study of T cell repertoires in cytomegalovirus infection. TCRdb reprocessed the reads via MiXCR and lists one record per CDR3 protein. The sample has about 180,000 distinct CDR3 sequences, approximately 14% seen once. Sequenced input: PBMCs. The receptors derive from a human donor in good health (CMV status not recorded). Some clones in this sample may be carry-over from other donors' samples.

This clonotype came up many times. This chain's CDR3 is CASSLGGPPLGRGYYGYTF. CDR3 DNA sequence: TGTGCCAGCAGCTTAGGCGGCCCCCCACTGGGGAGGGGTTACTATGGCTACACCTTC. The chain employs TRBV7-6 and TRBJ1-2; maybe TRBD1 (5 bases). Trimming left V 1 base short and J 3 bases short, with 24 bases between. This CDR3 comprises 19 residues. Germline CDR1 and CDR2: SGHVS and FNYEAQ.

This clonotype appeared a few times. The DNA for the CDR3 is TGCAGCGTTCAACGGGACAGCTACGAGCAGTACTTC. Amino acid sequence: CSVQRDSYEQYF. V usage is TRBV29-1 and J usage is TRBJ2-7, with 7 bases aligning to TRBD1. Germline V gene data show CDR1 as SQVTM and CDR2 as ANQGSEA. The CDR3 is 12 residues long. The trim removed 5 bases at V and 3 bases at J, leaving 4 bases unmatched.

This clonotype was recorded many times. The V call is TRBV10-3, the J call TRBJ2-1; no clear D. V lost 2 bases to trimming and J lost 9 bases, with 5 bases between them. Germline V gene sequence: CDR1 ENHRY, CDR2 SYGVKD. CDR3 length: 11 amino acids. The CDR3 loop reads CAISEEAEQFF. The CDR3 DNA is TGTGCCATCAGTGAGGAGGCTGAGCAGTTCTTC.

This chain uses TRBV28 with TRBJ2-2; TRBD1 matches at 8 bases. CDR1 MDHEN and CDR2 SYDVKM come from the germline V gene. The CDR3 covers 15 residues. V was pared by 8 bases and J by 4 bases, with 9 bases of the junction left unmatched. The CDR3 spells CASGPGGVGTGELFF. The CDR3 coding sequence is TGTGCCAGCGGACCAGGGGGCGTTGGCACCGGGGAGCTGTTTTTT. The full variable domain, its missing parts supplied by reference TRBV28 and TRBJ2-2, is DVKVTQSSRYLVKRTGEKVFLECVQDMDHENMFWYRQDPGLGLRLIYFSYDVKMKEKGDIPEGYSVSREKKERFSLILESASTNQTSMYLCASGPGGVGTGELFFGEGSRLTVL.

Points on this clonotype: Germline and junction disagree at one end, which may indicate a read error. This chain connects TRBV23-1 to TRBJ1-1; D might be TRBD1 (5 bases). Being an ORF, TRBV23-1 has a function that is uncertain. The CDR3 sequence is 15 residues long. CDR3 DNA sequence: TGCGCCAGCGCCCTAGAGGACATCATGAACACTAAAGCTTTCTTT. It yields the protein CASALEDIMNTKAFF.

The V gene is TRBV7-3, the J gene TRBJ2-7; 8 bases match TRBD1. The trim removed 2 bases at V and 3 bases at J, leaving 3 bases unmatched. The CDR3 runs 14 residues. Germline CDR1 and CDR2: SGHTA and FQGTGA. The CDR3: CASSLLGQGYEQYF. CDR3 coding DNA: TGTGCCAGCAGCTTATTAGGACAGGGCTACGAGCAGTACTTC.

For the CDR3, the DNA is TGTGCCATCAGTGAGTCAGGGAGCAATCAGCCCCAGCATTTT. Residues: CAISESGSNQPQHF. This rearrangement joins TRBV10-3 to TRBJ1-5; D remains ambiguous. The V gene lost 0 bases and the J gene lost 1 base, with 4 bases spanning the gap. The CDR3 spans 14 residues. Germline values: CDR1 ENHRY, CDR2 SYGVKD.

The chain uses TRBV5-1 and TRBJ1-1; no definite D call. The germline gives CDR1 SGHRS, CDR2 YFSETQ. The ends were cut back, 0 bases at V and 0 bases at J, with 9 bases in the middle. This CDR3 is 15 amino acids long. CDR3: CASSLGGPLNTEAFF. In DNA, the CDR3 is TGCGCCAGCAGCTTGGGGGGTCCGCTGAACACTGAAGCTTTCTTT.

The gene calls are TRBV29-1 and TRBJ2-7; 11 bases map to TRBD2. This CDR3 has 14 amino acids. CDR1 SQVTM and CDR2 ANQGSEA come from the germline V gene. Germline trimming cut 1 base from V and 2 bases from J; bases unmatched to any gene: 1. CDR3 sequence (DNA): TGCAGCGTTGAAGTTAGCGGGAGGGCCTACGAGCAGTACTTC. The encoded protein is CSVEVSGRAYEQYF.

This clonotype came up many times. This chain links TRBV6-1 with TRBJ1-4; D gene ambiguous. The germline V gene has CDR1 MNHNS and CDR2 SASEGT. The CDR3 is made up of 14 amino acids. Between the trimmed V and J ends, which lost 7 bases and 4 bases, there was a span of 13 bases. The CDR3 loop reads CASNYGRINEKLFF. The CDR3 DNA sequence: TGTGCCAGCAATTACGGACGGATTAATGAAAAACTGTTTTTT.

The count of this clonotype is one. The V call is TRBV28, the J call TRBJ2-2; the D gene is possibly TRBD2 (6 bases). The V gene lost 7 bases and the J gene lost 3 bases, with 9 bases spanning the gap. Per germline, CDR1 MDHEN and CDR2 SYDVKM. There are 13 residues in the CDR3. CDR3 residues: CASTRGYTGELFF. CDR3 bases: TGTGCCAGCACTCGGGGGTACACCGGGGAGCTGTTTTTT.

This clonotype was seen a handful of times. The V call is TRBV12-3 or TRBV12-4, the J call TRBJ2-6, with TRBD2 identical over 8 bases. V was pared by 5 bases and J by 4 bases, with 4 bases of the junction left unmatched. The CDR3 covers 15 residues. The CDR3, as DNA: TGTGCCAGCAGTCCGGGGGGGCCAGGGGCCAACGTCCTGACTTTC. Translating gives CASSPGGPGANVLTF.